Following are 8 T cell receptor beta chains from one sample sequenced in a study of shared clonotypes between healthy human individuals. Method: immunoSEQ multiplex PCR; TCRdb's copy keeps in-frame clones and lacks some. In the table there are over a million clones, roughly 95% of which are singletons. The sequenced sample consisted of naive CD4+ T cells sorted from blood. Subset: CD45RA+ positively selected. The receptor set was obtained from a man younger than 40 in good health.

The CDR3 DNA sequence: TGTGCCAGTAGTTTAGGGGGAGGTTACGAGCAGTACTTC. It translates to CASSLGGGYEQYF. V usage is TRBV19 and J usage is TRBJ2-7; D may correspond to TRBD1 or TRBD2 (6 bases each). The CDR3 length is 13 residues. V was clipped by 5 bases and J by 4 bases, with 12 bases between them. Germline V CDR1 and CDR2: LNHDA, SQIVND (reference sequence).

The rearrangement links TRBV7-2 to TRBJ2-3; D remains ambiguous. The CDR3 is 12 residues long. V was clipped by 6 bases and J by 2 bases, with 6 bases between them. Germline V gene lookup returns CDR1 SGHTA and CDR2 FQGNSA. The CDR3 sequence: CASRAVTDTQYF. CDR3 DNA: TGTGCCAGCAGAGCTGTCACAGATACGCAGTATTTT.

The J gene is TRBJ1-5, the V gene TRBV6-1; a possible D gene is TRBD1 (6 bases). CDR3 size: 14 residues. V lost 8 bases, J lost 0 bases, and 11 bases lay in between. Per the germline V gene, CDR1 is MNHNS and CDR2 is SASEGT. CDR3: CASLQGHSNQPQHF. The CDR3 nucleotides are TGTGCCAGCTTACAGGGACATAGCAATCAGCCCCAGCATTTT.

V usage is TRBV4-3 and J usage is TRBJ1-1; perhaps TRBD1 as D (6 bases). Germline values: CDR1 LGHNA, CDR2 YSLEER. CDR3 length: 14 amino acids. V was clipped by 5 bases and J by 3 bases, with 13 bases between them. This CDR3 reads CASSDRFPDTEAFF. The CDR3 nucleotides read TGCGCCAGCAGCGACAGGTTCCCTGACACTGAAGCTTTCTTT.

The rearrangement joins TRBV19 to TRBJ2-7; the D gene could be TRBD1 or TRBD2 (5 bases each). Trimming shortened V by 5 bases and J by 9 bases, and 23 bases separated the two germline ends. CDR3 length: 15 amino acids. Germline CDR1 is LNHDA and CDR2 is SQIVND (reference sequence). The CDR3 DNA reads TGTGCCAGTAGTCCGGATGACAGACCCCAAAGCGGGCAGTACTTC. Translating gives CASSPDDRPQSGQYF.

The CDR3 spells CASSLSGAVDWELFF. The CDR3 nucleotides read TGCGCCAGCAGCTTGTCGGGGGCCGTCGATTGGGAGCTGTTTTTT. The V call is TRBV5-1, the J call TRBJ2-2; either TRBD1 or TRBD2 may fit D (6 bases each). CDR1 is SGHRS and CDR2 is YFSETQ in the germline V gene. CDR3 size: 15 residues. Trimming shortened V by 1 base and J by 9 bases, and 16 bases separated the two germline ends.

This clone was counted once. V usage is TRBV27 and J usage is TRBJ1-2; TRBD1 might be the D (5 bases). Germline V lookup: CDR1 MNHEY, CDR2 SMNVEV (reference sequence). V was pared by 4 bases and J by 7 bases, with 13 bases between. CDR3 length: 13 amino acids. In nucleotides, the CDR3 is TGTGCCAGCAGTTACCAGGGAAGAGCTGGCTACACCTTC. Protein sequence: CASSYQGRAGYTF.

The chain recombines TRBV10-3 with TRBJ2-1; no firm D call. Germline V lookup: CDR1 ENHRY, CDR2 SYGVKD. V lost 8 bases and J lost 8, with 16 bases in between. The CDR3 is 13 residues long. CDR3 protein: CAISFTALDEQFF. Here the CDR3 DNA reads TGTGCCATCTCATTCACTGCGCTAGATGAGCAGTTCTTC.